The text below deals with one T cell receptor (beta chain). V lost 4 bases and J 2 bases, leaving 14 bases between the germline ends. Germline-derived CDR1 and CDR2 are SGHTA and FQGTGA. The CDR3 covers 15 residues. The data stem from a study of patients and donors after allogeneic stem cell transplantation. TCRdb re-analysed the RT-PCR reads in MiXCR, keeping a single row per CDR3 protein. The sample holds about a million distinct CDR3 sequences, approximately 19% seen once. This clonotype originated in a human donor who was either an allogeneic HSCT recipient or a stem cell or donor lymphocyte infusion donor (not recorded which). It is not recorded whose cells these are; they may come from a transplant donor. This chain joins TRBV7-3 and TRBJ2-5; either TRBD1 or TRBD2 may fit D (5 bases each). Sequenced material: blood, either unsorted or a sorted T cell fraction (not recorded which). The CDR3 region is CASSSGITGQETQYF. CDR3 bases: TGTGCCAGCAGCTCGGGAATCACAGGTCAAGAGACCCAGTACTTC.